This TCR beta chain stems from a study of blood T cell repertoires in COVID-19. TCRdb's table, derived via immunoSEQ multiplex PCR, lists solely in-frame clones and lacks some. The profile shows a few hundred thousand clones, more than 85% of them singletons. The source material was PBMCs or T cells enriched from blood (not recorded which). This sequence was found in a woman aged 25 to 45 who had recovered from COVID-19.

The CDR3 protein is CASGVGSNQPQHF. As DNA, the CDR3 is TGTGCCAGCGGAGTTGGTAGCAATCAGCCCCAGCATTTT. The chain has TRBV2 and TRBJ1-5; D is uncertain. The V gene's germline CDR1 is SNHLY and CDR2 FYNNEI. The V gene lost 8 bases and the J gene lost 0 bases, with 8 bases spanning the gap. This CDR3 region has 13 residues.